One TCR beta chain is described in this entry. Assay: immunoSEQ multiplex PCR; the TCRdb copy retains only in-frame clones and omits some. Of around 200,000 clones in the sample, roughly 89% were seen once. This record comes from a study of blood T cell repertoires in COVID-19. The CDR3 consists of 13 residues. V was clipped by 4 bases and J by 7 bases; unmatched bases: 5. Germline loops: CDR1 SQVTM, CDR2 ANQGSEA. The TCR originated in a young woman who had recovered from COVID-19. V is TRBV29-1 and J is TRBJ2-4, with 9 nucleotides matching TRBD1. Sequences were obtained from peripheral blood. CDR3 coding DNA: TGCAGCGTTGGCAACAGGGGGCCCAACATTCAGTACTTC. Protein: CSVGNRGPNIQYF.